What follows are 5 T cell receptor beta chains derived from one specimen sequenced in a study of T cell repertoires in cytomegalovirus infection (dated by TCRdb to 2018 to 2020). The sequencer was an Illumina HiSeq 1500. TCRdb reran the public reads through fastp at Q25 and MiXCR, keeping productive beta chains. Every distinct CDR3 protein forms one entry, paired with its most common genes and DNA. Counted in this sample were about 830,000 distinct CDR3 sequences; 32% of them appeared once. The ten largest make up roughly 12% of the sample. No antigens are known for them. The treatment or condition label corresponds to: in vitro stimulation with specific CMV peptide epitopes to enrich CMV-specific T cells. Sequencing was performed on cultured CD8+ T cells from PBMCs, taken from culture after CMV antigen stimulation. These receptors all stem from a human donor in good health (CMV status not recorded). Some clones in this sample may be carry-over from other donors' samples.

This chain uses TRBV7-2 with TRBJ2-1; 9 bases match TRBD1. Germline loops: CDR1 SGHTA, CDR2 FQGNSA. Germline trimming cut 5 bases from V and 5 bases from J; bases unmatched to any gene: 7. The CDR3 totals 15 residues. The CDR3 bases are TGTGCCAGCAGCACAGGGACAGGGATCCACAATGAGCAGTTCTTC. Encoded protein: CASSTGTGIHNEQFF.

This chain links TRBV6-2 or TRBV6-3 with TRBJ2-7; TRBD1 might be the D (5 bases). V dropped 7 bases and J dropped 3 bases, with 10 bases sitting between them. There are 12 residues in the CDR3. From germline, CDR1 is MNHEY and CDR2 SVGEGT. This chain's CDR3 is CASKPDSYEQYF. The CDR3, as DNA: TGTGCCAGCAAACCTGACAGCTACGAGCAGTACTTC.

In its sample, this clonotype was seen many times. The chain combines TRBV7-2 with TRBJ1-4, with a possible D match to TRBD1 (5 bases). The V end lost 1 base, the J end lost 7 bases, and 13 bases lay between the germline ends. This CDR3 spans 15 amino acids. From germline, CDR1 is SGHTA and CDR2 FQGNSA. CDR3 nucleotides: TGTGCCAGCAGCTTAGAGCCCAGGGTTTCTGAAAAACTGTTTTTT. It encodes CASSLEPRVSEKLFF.

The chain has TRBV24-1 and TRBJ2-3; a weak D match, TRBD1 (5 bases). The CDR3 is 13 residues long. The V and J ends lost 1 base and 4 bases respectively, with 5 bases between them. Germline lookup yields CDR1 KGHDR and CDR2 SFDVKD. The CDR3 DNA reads TGTGCCACCAGTGATTTCAGGGCAGATACGCAGTATTTT. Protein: CATSDFRADTQYF.

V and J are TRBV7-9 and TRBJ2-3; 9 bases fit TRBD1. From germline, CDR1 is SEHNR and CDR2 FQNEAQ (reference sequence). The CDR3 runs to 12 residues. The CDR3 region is CVDRQGADTQYF. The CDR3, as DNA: TGTGTCGACAGACAGGGGGCAGATACGCAGTATTTT. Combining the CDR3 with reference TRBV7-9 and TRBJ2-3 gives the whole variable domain DTGVSQNPRHKITKRGQNVTFRCDPISEHNRLYWYRQTLGQGPEFLTYFQNEAQLEKSRLLSDRFSAERPKGSFSTLEIQRTEQGDSAMYLCVDRQGADTQYFGPGTRLTVL.